Listed below are T cell receptor beta chains from one sample, sequenced in a study of regulatory T cells in long-lasting Graves disease. TCRdb independently ran MiXCR on the multiplex PCR reads; one entry per CDR3 protein. The table shows approximately 400,000 distinct CDR3 sequences, with 15% to 19% occurring only once. The sample here was peripheral blood mononuclear cells (PBMCs), taken at new diagnosis, from a patient treated with antithyroid drugs. These receptors all stem from a female donor with Graves disease. CDR3s include the opening cysteine and the closing phenylalanine or tryptophan. The D gene is left open where the match is weak. Not all rows give a size; the values are once, few, many and, for expanded clones, a class.

d_call clone_size j_call v_call cdr3_nt cdr3_aa
TRBD2 many TRBJ2-1 TRBV4-1 TGCGCCAGCAGCCAAGATCGGTCAGCGGGGGACCACAATGAGCAGTTCTTC CASSQDRSAGDHNEQFF
TRBD2 many TRBJ2-5 TRBV2 TGTGCCACCACAAGGACTAGCGGGAGATCTGGAGAGACCCAGTACTTC CATTRTSGRSGETQYF
- - TRBJ1-6 TRBV5-6 TGTGCCAGCAGCTTAATAGCCGAGAACTATAATTCACCCCTCCACTTT CASSLIAENYNSPLHF
TRBD2 many TRBJ2-1 TRBV11-3 TGTGCCAGCAGCTCCCTAGGACTAGCGCCAAGGGATGAGCAGTTCTTC CASSSLGLAPRDEQFF
- few TRBJ1-5 TRBV4-3 TGCGCCAGCAGCGAGCGACTGGCGGGACAGCCCCAGCATTTT CASSERLAGQPQHF
TRBD1 many TRBJ2-7 TRBV15 TGTGCCACCAGTCAGCGAGGGACAGAACATATCTACGAGCAGTACTTC CATSQRGTEHIYEQYF
TRBD1 few TRBJ1-2 TRBV29-1 TGCAGCGTAGACAGGGGGAACTATGGCTACACCTTC CSVDRGNYGYTF
- many TRBJ2-5 TRBV11-1 TGTGCCAGCAGTTCCTCCACTCGACGAGGGACCGGCGAGACCCAGTACTTC CASSSSTRRGTGETQYF
- many TRBJ2-6 TRBV28 TGTGCCAGCAGTTCGCATGGCTCTGGGGCCAACGTCCTGACTTTC CASSSHGSGANVLTF
- many TRBJ2-2 TRBV9 TGTGCCAGCAGCGTAAGGGAGGCGGACCCGAACACCGGGGAGCTGTTTTTT CASSVREADPNTGELFF
TRBD2 many TRBJ2-3 TRBV7-2 TGTGCCAGCAGCGCTCCGGGACTATTTTCAGATACGCAGTATTTT CASSAPGLFSDTQYF
TRBD1 few TRBJ2-3 TRBV24-1 TGTGCCACCGCCGGGACAGGGACCACAGATACGCAGTATTTT CATAGTGTTDTQYF
- many TRBJ2-5 TRBV28 TGTGCCAGCAGTTTATTTAGGGGGAGGGAGGAGACCCAGTACTTC CASSLFRGREETQYF
- many TRBJ1-1 TRBV10-1 TGCGCCAGCAGGCAGACACTGAACACTGAAGCTTTCTTT CASRQTLNTEAFF
- few TRBJ2-3 TRBV10-3 TGTGCCATCAGTGATATAGGGACCAGCACAGATACGCAGTATTTT CAISDIGTSTDTQYF
- many TRBJ1-4 TRBV24-1 TGTGCCACCCAAGATGACAGTGGGGAAAAACTGTTTTTT CATQDDSGEKLFF
- many TRBJ2-2 TRBV12-3/TRBV12-4 TGTGCCAGCAGATCACCAAGTCTTACCGGGGAGCTGTTTTTT CASRSPSLTGELFF
- many TRBJ1-1 TRBV12-3/TRBV12-4 TGTGCCAGCAGTTTCGCCGTGGGCACTGAAGCTTTCTTT CASSFAVGTEAFF
- - TRBJ1-1 TRBV2 TGTGCCAGCAGTGAAGCTATAAGGGGGAACACTGAAGCTTTCTTT CASSEAIRGNTEAFF
- many TRBJ1-3 TRBV7-2 TGTGCCAGCAGCTTAGTAGGCAGGGTCTCTGGAAACACCATATATTTT CASSLVGRVSGNTIYF
TRBD2 few TRBJ2-7 TRBV6-2/TRBV6-3 TGTGCCAGCAGTTACCTAGCGGGAGTCTACGAGCAGTACTTC CASSYLAGVYEQYF
- many TRBJ2-1 TRBV30 TGTGCCTGGAGTGTACGAGTTGGTGAGCAGTTCTTC CAWSVRVGEQFF
TRBD1 many TRBJ1-2 TRBV27 TGTGCCAGCAGTCCACCCGGCATCTCTAGGCCGGGACAGGGGAGGGGCTACACCTTC CASSPPGISRPGQGRGYTF
TRBD2 many TRBJ2-1 TRBV20-1 TGCAGTGCTGGTAGCGGGAGGGGTTACAATGAGCAGTTCTTC CSAGSGRGYNEQFF
- many TRBJ2-7 TRBV27 TGTGCCAGCACCGGGAGTGGGTACGAGCAGTACTTC CASTGSGYEQYF
- few TRBJ2-1 TRBV19 TGTGCCAGTAGCTGGGGGAGGCCCGAGGGTGAGCAGTTCTTC CASSWGRPEGEQFF
- - TRBJ2-5 TRBV20-1 TGCAGTGCTAGACGGCAGTCCCCAGAGACCCAGTACTTC CSARRQSPETQYF
TRBD1 many TRBJ1-2 TRBV12-3/TRBV12-4 TGTGCCAGCAGTTTAACCAGCGTCCCGGGACAGGGGAAAGATGGCTACACCTTC CASSLTSVPGQGKDGYTF